A selection of T cell receptor beta chains follows, all from one sample in a study of cytomegalovirus exposure and HLA in healthy donors. Clones were read by immunoSEQ multiplex PCR, and TCRdb kept only the in-frame ones, dropping some. The data contain some 140,000 clones, approximately 83% of them singletons. Sequencing was carried out using PBMCs. The receptors were sampled from a middle-aged man in good health and CMV-seronegative. The CDR3 runs from the conserved cysteine through the conserved F or W. Fields, in order: clone size, J gene, D gene, V gene, CDR3 DNA, CDR3 protein. The D gene is left open where the match is weak. Expanded clones are given a class, and other clones once, few, many or no size at all.

. | TRBJ2-3 | TRBD1 | TRBV25-1 | TGTGCCAGCAGTGAACGCCCGACAGGGGACACCACAACAGATACGCAGTATTTT | CASSERPTGDTTTDTQYF
. | TRBJ2-7 | TRBD1 | TRBV19 | TGTGCCAGTAGTACCACCGGGACAGGGGGCACCGTGGCGCAGTACTTC | CASSTTGTGGTVAQYF
few | TRBJ2-5 | TRBD2 | TRBV7-8 | TGTGCCAGCAGCTTAGCGGGACTAGCCGGACGGACCCAGTACTTC | CASSLAGLAGRTQYF
. | TRBJ2-1 | TRBD1 | TRBV7-2 | TGTGCCAGCAGCTTAGAGGCGACAGGGGGTTCGTTCTTC | CASSLEATGGSFF
few | TRBJ2-6 | TRBD1 | TRBV7-8 | TGTGCCAGCAGCTTAATGACAGGGTCTGGGGCCAACGTCCTGACTTTC | CASSLMTGSGANVLTF
once | TRBJ2-2 | TRBD1 | TRBV29-1 | TGCAGCGTTGAATGGGGACAGGGTTCGGGCACCGGGGAGCTGTTTTTT | CSVEWGQGSGTGELFF
once | TRBJ1-1 | TRBD1 | TRBV6-5 | TGTGCCAGCAGTTCCGCGACAGGGGGCCTTACTGAAGCTTTCTTT | CASSSATGGLTEAFF
. | TRBJ2-3 | TRBD2 | TRBV7-2 | TGTGCCAGCAGCTTATGGACTAGCGGCACAGATACGCAGTATTTT | CASSLWTSGTDTQYF
. | TRBJ1-4 | . | TRBV5-1 | TGCGCCAGCAGCTTGGCCCCGCTCGACGGAGTACACACACTAAAACTGTTTTTT | CASSLAPLDGVHTLKLFF
few | TRBJ2-3 | . | TRBV9 | TGTGCCAGCAGCGTAGGATTCGGAGATACGCAGTATTTT | CASSVGFGDTQYF
. | TRBJ1-1 | . | TRBV10-1 | TGCGCCAGCAGGGGGCAGGGCACTGAAGCTTTCTTT | CASRGQGTEAFF
. | TRBJ2-5 | . | TRBV11-2 | TGTGCCAGCAGCCCGCCGGGACTTCGGGAGACCCAGTACTTC | CASSPPGLRETQYF
. | TRBJ1-5 | . | TRBV19 | TGTGCCAGTAGTATGGGGGAGGGGGGTCAGCCCCAGCATTTT | CASSMGEGGQPQHF
few | TRBJ1-2 | . | TRBV5-1 | TGCGCCAGCAGCTTGGGGGCACGAGAAAATGGCTACACCTTC | CASSLGARENGYTF
. | TRBJ2-2 | TRBD2 | TRBV30 | TGTGCCGGCCGCTCCGGGGGAGGGCTCGGGGAGCTGTTTTTT | CAGRSGGGLGELFF
. | TRBJ2-2 | TRBD2 | TRBV5-6 | TGTGCCAGCAGCTGGACTAGCGGGAGGCGCACCGGGGAGCTGTTTTTT | CASSWTSGRRTGELFF
. | TRBJ1-1 | . | TRBV2 | TGTGCCAGCAGTGTGGGTCTAGGCATGAACACTGAAGCTTTCTTT | CASSVGLGMNTEAFF
. | TRBJ2-7 | TRBD1 | TRBV4-1 | TGCGCCAGCAGCCAAACCTGGGGGACAGAGTCCTACTTC | CASSQTWGTESYF
. | TRBJ1-6 | . | TRBV30 | TGTGCCTGGGGACAGTCAAAACCCCTCCACTTT | CAWGQSKPLHF
. | TRBJ2-5 | TRBD1 | TRBV9 | TGTGCCAGCAGCAACCCGGGACAGGGCCAAGAGACCCAGTACTTC | CASSNPGQGQETQYF
. | TRBJ2-1 | TRBD2 | TRBV6-6 | TGTGCCAGCAGTCGTAGACTAGCGGGAGACAATGAGCAGTTCTTC | CASSRRLAGDNEQFF
. | TRBJ1-1 | TRBD1 | TRBV27 | TGTGCCAGCACGGACAGGGGGCCGTGGTTTACTGAAGCTTTCTTT | CASTDRGPWFTEAFF
. | TRBJ1-1 | . | TRBV7-2 | TGTGCCAGCAGCTTAGTAACAGGGCACACTGAAGCTTTCTTT | CASSLVTGHTEAFF
few | TRBJ2-5 | TRBD2 | TRBV7-2 | TGTGCCAGCAGCGGACTAGCGAAGGGAGAGACCCAGTACTTC | CASSGLAKGETQYF
few | TRBJ1-1 | . | TRBV28 | TGTGCCAGCAGTTTTGGGGCTGGTTCGGGGGGCACTGAAGCTTTCTTT | CASSFGAGSGGTEAFF
. | TRBJ2-5 | TRBD2 | TRBV5-1 | TGCGCCAGCAGCTTGGCGGGGGGGGACCATCAAGAGACCCAGTACTTC | CASSLAGGDHQETQYF
. | TRBJ2-1 | . | TRBV7-9 | TGTGCCAGCAGCTTAGGAGTTGCGGATGGCTACAATGAGCAGTTCTTC | CASSLGVADGYNEQFF
. | TRBJ2-1 | TRBD2 | TRBV28 | TGTGCCAGCAGTAAGGGGACTAGCGGCTGGAGCTCCTACAATGAGCAGTTCTTC | CASSKGTSGWSSYNEQFF
. | TRBJ2-7 | TRBD1 | TRBV7-6 | TGTGCCAGCAGCGCACAGGGGGCTGCAGCGTACGAGCAGTACTTC | CASSAQGAAAYEQYF
. | TRBJ1-4 | . | TRBV7-9 | TGTGCCAGCAGCCCACCTTTGCGGCCTAATGAAAAACTGTTTTTT | CASSPPLRPNEKLFF
few | TRBJ2-1 | TRBD1 | TRBV27 | TGTGCCAGCAGTTTCCGGACAGGGACCTACAATGAGCAGTTCTTC | CASSFRTGTYNEQFF
once | TRBJ2-3 | TRBD1 | TRBV30 | TGTGCCTGGAGTGATTCAGGGGGAAACACAGATACGCAGTATTTT | CAWSDSGGNTDTQYF
. | TRBJ2-1 | . | TRBV5-4 | TGTGCCAGCAGCTTGGACGGTAGCTCCTACAATGAGCAGTTCTTC | CASSLDGSSYNEQFF
few | TRBJ1-2 | . | TRBV7-2 | TGTGCCAGCAGCAGTCAGGGTGATCAAGGCTACACCTTC | CASSSQGDQGYTF
few | TRBJ1-5 | . | TRBV5-5 | TGTGCCAGCAGCGTGGGCAGGGCCCAGGGGCCCCAGCATTTT | CASSVGRAQGPQHF
. | TRBJ1-5 | . | TRBV15 | TGTGCCACCAGGGGCCCGTATAGCAATCAGCCCCAGCATTTT | CATRGPYSNQPQHF
. | TRBJ2-1 | TRBD1 | TRBV7-8 | TGTGCCAGCAGCTTAGCGCTAGGGACAGGGAATGAGCAGTTCTTC | CASSLALGTGNEQFF